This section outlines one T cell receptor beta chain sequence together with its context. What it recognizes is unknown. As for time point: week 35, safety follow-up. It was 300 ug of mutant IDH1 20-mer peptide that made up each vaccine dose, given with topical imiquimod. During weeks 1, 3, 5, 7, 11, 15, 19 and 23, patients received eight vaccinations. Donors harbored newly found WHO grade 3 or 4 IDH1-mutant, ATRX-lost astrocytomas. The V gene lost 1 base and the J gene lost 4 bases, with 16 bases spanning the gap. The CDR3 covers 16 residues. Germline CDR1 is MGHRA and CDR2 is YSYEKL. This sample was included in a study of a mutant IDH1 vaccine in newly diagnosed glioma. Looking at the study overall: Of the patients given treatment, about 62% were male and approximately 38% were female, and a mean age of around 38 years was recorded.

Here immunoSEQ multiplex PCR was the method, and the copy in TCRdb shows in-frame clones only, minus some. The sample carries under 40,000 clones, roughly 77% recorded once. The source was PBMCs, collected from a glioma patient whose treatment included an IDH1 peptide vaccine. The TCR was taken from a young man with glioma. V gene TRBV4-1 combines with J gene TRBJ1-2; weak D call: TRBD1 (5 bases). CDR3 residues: CASSQAQGWAGYGYTF. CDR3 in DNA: TGCGCCAGCAGCCAAGCCCAGGGCTGGGCCGGCTATGGCTACACCTTC.